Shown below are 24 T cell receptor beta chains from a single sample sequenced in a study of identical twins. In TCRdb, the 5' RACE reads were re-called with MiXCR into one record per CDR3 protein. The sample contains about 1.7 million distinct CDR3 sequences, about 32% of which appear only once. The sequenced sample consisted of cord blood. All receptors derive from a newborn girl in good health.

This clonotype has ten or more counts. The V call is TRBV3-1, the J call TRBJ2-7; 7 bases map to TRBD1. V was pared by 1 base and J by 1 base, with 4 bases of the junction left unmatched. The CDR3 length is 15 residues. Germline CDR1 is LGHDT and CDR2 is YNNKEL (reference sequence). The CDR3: CASSQVSQGSYEQYF. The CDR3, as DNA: TGTGCCAGCAGCCAAGTCTCACAGGGGTCCTACGAGCAGTACTTC.

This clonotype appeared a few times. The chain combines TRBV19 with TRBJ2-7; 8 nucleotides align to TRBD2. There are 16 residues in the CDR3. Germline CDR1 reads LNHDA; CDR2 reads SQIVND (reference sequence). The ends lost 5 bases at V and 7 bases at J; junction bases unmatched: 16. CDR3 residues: CASSRRTSGTYNEQYF. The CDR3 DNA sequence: TGTGCCAGTAGTCGGAGAACTAGCGGAACCTACAATGAGCAGTACTTC. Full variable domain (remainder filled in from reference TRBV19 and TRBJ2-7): DGGITQSPKYLFRKEGQNVTLSCEQNLNHDAMYWYRQDPGQGLRLIYYSQIVNDFQKGDIAEGYSVSREKKESFPLTVTSAQKNPTAFYLCASSRRTSGTYNEQYFGPGTRLTVT.

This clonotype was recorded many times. The CDR3 DNA is TGCGCCAGCAGCTTGGACGGGAGAACAGATACGCAGTATTTT. Its translation: CASSLDGRTDTQYF. The chain employs TRBV5-1 and TRBJ2-3; possibly TRBD2 for D (6 bases). The CDR3 is made up of 14 amino acids. The germline V gene encodes CDR1 SGHRS and CDR2 YFSETQ. V lost 0 bases to trimming and J lost 3 bases, with 8 bases between them.

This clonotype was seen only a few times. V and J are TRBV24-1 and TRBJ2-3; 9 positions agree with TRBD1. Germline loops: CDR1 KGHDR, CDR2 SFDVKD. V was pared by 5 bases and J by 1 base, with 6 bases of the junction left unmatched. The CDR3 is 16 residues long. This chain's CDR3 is CATSAGTGRGTDTQYF. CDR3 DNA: TGTGCCACCAGTGCAGGGACAGGGAGAGGCACAGATACGCAGTATTTT.

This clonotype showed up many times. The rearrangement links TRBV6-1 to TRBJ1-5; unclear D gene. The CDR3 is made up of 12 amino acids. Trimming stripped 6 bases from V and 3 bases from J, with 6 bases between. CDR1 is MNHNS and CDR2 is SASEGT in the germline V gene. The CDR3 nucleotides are TGTGCCAGCAGCGAATTCAATCAGCCCCAGCATTTT. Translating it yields CASSEFNQPQHF.

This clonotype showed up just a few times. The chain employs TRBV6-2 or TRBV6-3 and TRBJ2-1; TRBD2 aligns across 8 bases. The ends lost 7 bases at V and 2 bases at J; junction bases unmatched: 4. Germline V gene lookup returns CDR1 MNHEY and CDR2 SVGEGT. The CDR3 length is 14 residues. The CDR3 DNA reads TGTGCCAGCACCCCGACTAGCGCCTACAATGAGCAGTTCTTC. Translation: CASTPTSAYNEQFF.

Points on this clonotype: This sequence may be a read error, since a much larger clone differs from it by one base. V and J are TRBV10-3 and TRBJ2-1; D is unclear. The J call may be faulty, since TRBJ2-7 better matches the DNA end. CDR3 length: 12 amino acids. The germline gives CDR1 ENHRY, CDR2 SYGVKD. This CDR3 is CAISERNNEQYF. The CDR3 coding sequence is TGTGCCATCAGTGAGCGCAACAATGAGCAGTACTTC.

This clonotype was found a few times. Here the CDR3 reads CASSEWDRVPEKLFF. CDR3 nucleotides: TGTGCCAGCAGTGAATGGGACAGGGTGCCTGAAAAACTGTTTTTT. V is TRBV25-1 and J is TRBJ1-4, with TRBD1 matching 9 bases. Losses at the gene ends were 1 base for V and 7 bases for J; bases not matched to a gene: 4. Germline V gene sequence: CDR1 MGHDK, CDR2 SYGVNS. The CDR3 is 15 residues long.

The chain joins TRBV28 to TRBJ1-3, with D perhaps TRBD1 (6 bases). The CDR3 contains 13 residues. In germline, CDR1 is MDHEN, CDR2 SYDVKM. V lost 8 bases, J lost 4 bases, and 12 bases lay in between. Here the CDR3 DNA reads TGTGCCAGCTGGACAGTACCGGGAAACACCATATATTTT. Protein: CASWTVPGNTIYF.

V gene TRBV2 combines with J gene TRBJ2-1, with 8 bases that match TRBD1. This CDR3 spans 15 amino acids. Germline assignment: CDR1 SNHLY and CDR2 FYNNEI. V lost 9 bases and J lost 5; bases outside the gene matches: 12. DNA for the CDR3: TGTGCCAGGCTCAGGGACCAGGGGGCAGACAATGAGCAGTTCTTC. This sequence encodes CARLRDQGADNEQFF.

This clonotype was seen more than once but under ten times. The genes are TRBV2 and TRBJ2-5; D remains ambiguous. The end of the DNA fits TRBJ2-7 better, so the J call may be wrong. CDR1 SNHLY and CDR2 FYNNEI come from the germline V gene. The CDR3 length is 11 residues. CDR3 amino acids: CASSVGFEQYF. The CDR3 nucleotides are TGTGCCAGCAGTGTCGGGTTCGAGCAGTACTTC.

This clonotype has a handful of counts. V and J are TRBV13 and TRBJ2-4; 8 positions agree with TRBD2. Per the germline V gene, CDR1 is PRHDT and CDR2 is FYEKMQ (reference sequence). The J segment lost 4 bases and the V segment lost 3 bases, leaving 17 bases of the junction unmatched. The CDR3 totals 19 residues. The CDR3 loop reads CASSFRGGVEHPLKNIQYF. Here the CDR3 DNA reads TGTGCCAGCAGCTTCCGGGGGGGCGTGGAGCATCCCCTTAAAAACATTCAGTACTTC.

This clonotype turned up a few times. CDR3: CASSSSGTSNYGYTF. CDR3 bases: TGTGCCAGCAGTTCAAGTGGGACTTCTAACTATGGCTACACCTTC. The chain uses TRBV27 and TRBJ1-2; TRBD1 is a possible D gene (5 bases). V was pared by 4 bases and J by 0 bases, with 12 bases between. Germline lookup yields CDR1 MNHEY and CDR2 SMNVEV (reference sequence). There are 15 residues in the CDR3.

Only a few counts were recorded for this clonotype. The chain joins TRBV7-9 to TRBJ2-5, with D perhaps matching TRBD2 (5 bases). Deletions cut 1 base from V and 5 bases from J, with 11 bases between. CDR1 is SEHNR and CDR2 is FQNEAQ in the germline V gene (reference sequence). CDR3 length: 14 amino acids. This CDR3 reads CASSLGVRRETQYF. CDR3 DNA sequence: TGTGCCAGCAGCTTAGGGGTCAGGAGGGAGACCCAGTACTTC.

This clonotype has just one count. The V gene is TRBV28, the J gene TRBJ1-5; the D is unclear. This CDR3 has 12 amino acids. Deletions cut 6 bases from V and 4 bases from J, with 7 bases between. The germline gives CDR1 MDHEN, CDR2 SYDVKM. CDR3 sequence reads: CASRVPNQPQHF. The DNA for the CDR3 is TGTGCCAGCAGGGTCCCGAATCAGCCCCAGCATTTT.

The CDR3 region is CASSQETSGGARENEQFF. For the CDR3, the DNA is TGTGCCAGCAGCCAAGAGACTAGCGGGGGGGCCAGAGAGAATGAGCAGTTCTTC. V and J are TRBV3-1 and TRBJ2-1; 14 bases agree with TRBD2. The CDR3 sequence is 18 residues long. Germline trimming cut 0 bases from V and 7 bases from J; bases unmatched to any gene: 8. CDR1 is LGHDT, CDR2 YNNKEL, per germline (reference sequence).

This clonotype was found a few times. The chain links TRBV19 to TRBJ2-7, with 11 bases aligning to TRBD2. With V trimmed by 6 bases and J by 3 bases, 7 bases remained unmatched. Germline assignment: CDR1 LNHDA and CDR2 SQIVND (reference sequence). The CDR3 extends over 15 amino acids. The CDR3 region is CASSKLGTSGYEQYF. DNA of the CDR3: TGTGCCAGTAGCAAGTTGGGGACTAGCGGCTACGAGCAGTACTTC.

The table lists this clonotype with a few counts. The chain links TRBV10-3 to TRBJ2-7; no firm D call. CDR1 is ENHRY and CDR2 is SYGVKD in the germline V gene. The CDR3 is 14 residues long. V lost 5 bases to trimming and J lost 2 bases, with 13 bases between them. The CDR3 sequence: CAISLRVSTYEQYF. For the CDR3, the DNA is TGTGCCATCAGTCTCCGGGTCTCTACCTACGAGCAGTACTTC.

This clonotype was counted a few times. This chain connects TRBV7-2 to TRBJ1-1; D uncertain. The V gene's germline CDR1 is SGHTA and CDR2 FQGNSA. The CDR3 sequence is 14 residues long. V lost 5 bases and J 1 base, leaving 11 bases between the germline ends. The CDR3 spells CASSGRATNTEAFF. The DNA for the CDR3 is TGTGCCAGCAGCGGCCGGGCTACGAACACTGAAGCTTTCTTT. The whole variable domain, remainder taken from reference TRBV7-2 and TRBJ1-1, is GAGVSQSPSNKVTEKGKDVELRCDPISGHTALYWYRQSLGQGLEFLIYFQGNSAPDKSGLPSDRFSAERTGGSVSTLTIQRTQQEDSAVYLCASSGRATNTEAFFGQGTRLTVV.

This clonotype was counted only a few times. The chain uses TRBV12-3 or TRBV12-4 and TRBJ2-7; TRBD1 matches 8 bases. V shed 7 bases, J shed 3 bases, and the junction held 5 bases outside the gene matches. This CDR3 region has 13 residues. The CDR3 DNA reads TGTGCCAGCACCTACGACAGGGGCTACGAGCAGTACTTC. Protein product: CASTYDRGYEQYF.

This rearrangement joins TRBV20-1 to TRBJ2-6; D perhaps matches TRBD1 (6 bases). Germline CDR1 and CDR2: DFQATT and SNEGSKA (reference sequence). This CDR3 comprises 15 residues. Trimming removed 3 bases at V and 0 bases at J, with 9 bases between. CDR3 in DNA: TGCAGTGCTAGCCTCAGGGGCTCTGGGGCCAACGTCCTGACTTTC. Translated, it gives CSASLRGSGANVLTF.

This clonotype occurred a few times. The CDR3 nucleotides are TGTGCCAGCAGCTTAGCCCCAGCGGGGGGTTCCTACGAGCAGTACTTC. Its translation is CASSLAPAGGSYEQYF. J is TRBJ2-7 and V is TRBV7-9; 9 bases are a match to TRBD2. The germline gives CDR1 SEHNR, CDR2 FQNEAQ (reference sequence). The ends lost 0 bases at V and 1 base at J; junction bases unmatched: 4. The CDR3 has 16 amino acids.

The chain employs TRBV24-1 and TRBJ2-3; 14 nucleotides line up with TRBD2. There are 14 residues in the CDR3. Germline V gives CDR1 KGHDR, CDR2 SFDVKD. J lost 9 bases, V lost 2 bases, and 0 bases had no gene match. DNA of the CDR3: TGTGCCACCAGTGATTGGACTAGCGGGGGGACGCAGTATTTT. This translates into CATSDWTSGGTQYF.

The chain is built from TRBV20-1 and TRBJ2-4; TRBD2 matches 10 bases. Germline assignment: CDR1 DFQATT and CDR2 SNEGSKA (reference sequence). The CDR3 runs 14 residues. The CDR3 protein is CSLGLASTKNIQYF. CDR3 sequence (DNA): TGCAGCCTGGGACTAGCGTCGACCAAAAACATTCAGTACTTC.